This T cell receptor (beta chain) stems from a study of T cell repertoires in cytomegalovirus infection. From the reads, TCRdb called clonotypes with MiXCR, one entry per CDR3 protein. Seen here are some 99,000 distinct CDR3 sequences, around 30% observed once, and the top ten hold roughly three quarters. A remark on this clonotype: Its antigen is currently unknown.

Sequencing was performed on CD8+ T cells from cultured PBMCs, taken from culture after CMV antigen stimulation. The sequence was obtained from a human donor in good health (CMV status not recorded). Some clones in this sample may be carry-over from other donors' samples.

The chain's CDR3 is CASLSGPRGKHGTDTQYF. Here the CDR3 DNA reads TGCGCCAGCCTTTCGGGTCCTCGGGGGAAACACGGCACAGATACGCAGTATTTT. The chain combines TRBV23-1 with TRBJ2-3; weak D call: TRBD2 (6 bases). TRBV23-1 qualifies as an ORF whose function is uncertain. The CDR3 is 18 residues long. Trimming took off 8 bases at V and 1 base at J, with 25 bases between the two ends.